The 5 T cell receptor beta chains presented below share a single source sample, sequenced in a study of blood T cell repertoires in COVID-19. Using immunoSEQ multiplex PCR, the repertoire was profiled, and TCRdb retains in-frame clones only, with some absent. The table has under 250,000 clones, about 90% seen once. The sequenced material came from PBMCs or T cells enriched from blood (not recorded which). The receptor set was obtained from a man aged 25 to 40 who had recovered from COVID-19.

The J gene is TRBJ2-1, the V gene TRBV9, with TRBD1 identical over 7 bases. J lost 6 bases, V lost 5 bases, and 11 bases had no gene match. This CDR3 is 15 amino acids long. Germline CDR1 SGDLS, CDR2 YYNGEE. CDR3 sequence reads: CASRAPGTESNEQFF. In nucleotides, the CDR3 is TGTGCCAGCAGAGCCCCCGGGACAGAGTCCAATGAGCAGTTCTTC.

This clone came up once. The gene calls are TRBV5-4 and TRBJ1-2; 9 positions agree with TRBD1. The J segment lost 13 bases and the V segment lost 0 bases, leaving 7 bases of the junction unmatched. The CDR3 is made up of 13 amino acids. Germline V lookup: CDR1 SGHNT, CDR2 YYREEE (reference sequence). The CDR3 DNA reads TGTGCCAGCAGCTTGGAAATACAGGGGGCTTGCACCTTC. As protein: CASSLEIQGACTF.

The chain combines TRBV27 with TRBJ2-7; 10 positions agree with TRBD1. The V gene's germline CDR1 is MNHEY and CDR2 SMNVEV (reference sequence). After removal of 10 bases from V and 3 bases from J, the junction contained 3 bases not matched to a gene. The CDR3 extends over 12 amino acids. The CDR3 loop is CATTGGDYEQYF. The CDR3 DNA reads TGTGCCACGACAGGGGGCGACTACGAGCAGTACTTC.

The chain joins TRBV29-1 to TRBJ2-1; 10 nucleotides match TRBD2. Looked up from germline, CDR1 is SQVTM and CDR2 is ANQGSEA. Unmatched junction bases numbered 9, after V lost 6 bases and J lost 10 bases. The CDR3 loop spans 13 amino acids. The CDR3 region has the DNA TGCAGCGTCGCTAGCGGGAGTAAGGGGGAGCAGTTCTTC. Protein product: CSVASGSKGEQFF.

The chain recombines TRBV5-6 with TRBJ1-5; no definite D call. The CDR3 has 15 amino acids. V was pared by 1 base and J by 7 bases, with 15 bases between. Germline-derived CDR1 and CDR2 are SGHDT and YYEEEE. This CDR3 is CASSLFGPLRQPQHF. In DNA, the CDR3 is TGTGCCAGCAGCTTGTTTGGTCCGCTCAGACAGCCCCAGCATTTT.